These 19 T cell receptor beta chains share one sample of origin, sequenced in a study of cytomegalovirus exposure and HLA in healthy donors. PCR used 60 Vbeta primers and 13 Jbeta primers. Libraries were prepared by immunoSEQ multiplex PCR; TCRdb keeps only in-frame clonotypes and omits some of them. The sample carries around 120,000 clones, around two thirds recorded once. Sample: PBMCs. The origin of the receptors is a woman aged 40 to 50 in good health and CMV-seropositive.

The V and J genes are TRBV19 and TRBJ1-2; 7 nucleotides align to TRBD1. With V trimmed by 0 bases and J by 5 bases, 3 bases remained unmatched. This CDR3 region has 14 residues. Germline V lookup: CDR1 LNHDA, CDR2 SQIVND (reference sequence). The CDR3 region has the DNA TGTGCCAGTAGTATAGATCGACAGGGATATGGCTACACCTTC. Amino acid sequence: CASSIDRQGYGYTF. Full variable domain (missing parts from reference TRBV19 and TRBJ1-2): DGGITQSPKYLFRKEGQNVTLSCEQNLNHDAMYWYRQDPGQGLRLIYYSQIVNDFQKGDIAEGYSVSREKKESFPLTVTSAQKNPTAFYLCASSIDRQGYGYTFGSGTRLTVV.

This chain connects TRBV28 to TRBJ1-1; tentatively, D is TRBD1 (5 bases). The V end lost 1 base, the J end lost 10 bases, and 19 bases lay between the germline ends. The germline gives CDR1 MDHEN, CDR2 SYDVKM. CDR3 length equals 15 residues. CDR3 sequence: CASSLSGVEGFGAFF. In DNA, the CDR3 is TGTGCCAGCAGTTTATCGGGGGTCGAAGGGTTCGGAGCTTTCTTT.

The J gene is TRBJ2-7, the V gene TRBV18, with 8 positions matching TRBD1. Germline values: CDR1 KGHSH, CDR2 LQKENI. The CDR3 contains 14 residues. The V and J ends lost 2 bases and 3 bases, in that order; junction bases with no gene match: 3. The CDR3 sequence is CASSPDRGGYEQYF. In DNA form, the CDR3 reads TGTGCCAGCTCACCAGACAGGGGTGGCTACGAGCAGTACTTC. Drawing the rest from reference TRBV18 and TRBJ2-7, the complete variable domain is NAGVMQNPRHLVRRRGQEARLRCSPMKGHSHVYWYRQLPEEGLKFMVYLQKENIIDESGMPKERFSAEFPKEGPSILRIQQVVRGDSAAYFCASSPDRGGYEQYFGPGTRLTVT.

The J gene is TRBJ1-2, the V gene TRBV6-5, with 10 positions matching TRBD1. CDR1 and CDR2 from the germline V gene are MNHEY and SVGAGI. The CDR3 is made up of 14 amino acids. With 6 bases clipped from V and 8 bases from J, the junction kept 9 bases outside the gene matches. CDR3 coding DNA: TGTGCCAGCAGAAGACAGGGGGCGCTTCTCGGCTACACCTTC. Encoded protein: CASRRQGALLGYTF.

The J gene is TRBJ1-4, the V gene TRBV5-1, with no clear D. CDR1 and CDR2 (germline): SGHRS, YFSETQ. The CDR3 totals 14 residues. Trimming pared 0 bases from V and 4 bases from J, leaving 7 bases between. CDR3 nucleotides: TGCGCCAGCAGCTTGGACAGTGTTAATGAAAAACTGTTTTTT. Translation gives CASSLDSVNEKLFF.

The chain uses TRBV18 and TRBJ2-5, with D hard to call. The CDR3 sequence is 15 residues long. V shed 3 bases and J shed 1 base, with 12 bases lying between them. Germline V gene sequence: CDR1 KGHSH, CDR2 LQKENI. The CDR3 loop is CASSPQQATQETQYF. The CDR3 DNA is TGTGCCAGCTCACCCCAGCAGGCAACCCAAGAGACCCAGTACTTC.

The gene calls are TRBV6-5 and TRBJ2-1; TRBD1 matches at 7 bases. J gave up 9 bases and V 4 bases, and 9 bases lay outside the gene matches. CDR1 and CDR2 (germline): MNHEY, SVGAGI. This CDR3 comprises 14 residues. CDR3 nucleotide sequence: TGTGCCAGCAGTTGGCAGGGGGTTCGGAGTGAGCAGTTCTTC. It yields the protein CASSWQGVRSEQFF.

The rearrangement links TRBV25-1 to TRBJ1-1, with TRBD1 identical over 8 bases. The CDR3 spans 15 residues. CDR1 is MGHDK and CDR2 is SYGVNS in the germline V gene. Trimming cost V 4 bases and J 3 bases; bases outside gene matches: 7. The CDR3 sequence is CASSAGQGLDTEAFF. The DNA for the CDR3 is TGTGCCAGCAGTGCCGGACAGGGTTTGGACACTGAAGCTTTCTTT.

CDR3 protein: CASSLRQGAGADTQYF. Written as DNA, the CDR3 is TGTGCCAGCAGCCTCCGACAGGGGGCAGGGGCAGATACGCAGTATTTT. V gene TRBV9 combines with J gene TRBJ2-3, with 10 bases aligning to TRBD1. V dropped 4 bases and J dropped 4; count of bases not matched to a gene: 9. The CDR3 contains 16 residues. Germline V gene data show CDR1 as SGDLS and CDR2 as YYNGEE.

J is TRBJ2-7 and V is TRBV5-1, with D possibly TRBD1 on 5 matching bases. The CDR3 consists of 13 residues. Germline CDR1 reads SGHRS; CDR2 reads YFSETQ. V was cut by 3 bases and J by 2 bases, with 9 bases left in between. CDR3 sequence: CASSSDSPYEQYF. The CDR3 coding sequence is TGCGCCAGCAGCTCCGACAGTCCCTACGAGCAGTACTTC.

CDR3 amino acids: CASRTSGVSDTQYF. DNA for the CDR3: TGCGCCAGCAGGACTAGCGGGGTATCAGATACGCAGTATTTT. The gene calls are TRBV5-1 and TRBJ2-3, with 11 bases aligning to TRBD2. The junction had 3 bases not matched to a gene; V was cut back by 5 bases and J by 4 bases. This CDR3 has 14 residues. Germline loops: CDR1 SGHRS, CDR2 YFSETQ.

The V and J genes are TRBV12-5 and TRBJ1-6; weak D call: TRBD1 (5 bases). CDR3 length equals 15 residues. Germline CDR1 and CDR2: LGHNT and FRNRAP. The germline V and J ends were trimmed by 5 bases and 10 bases, with 18 bases remaining between them. This chain's CDR3 is CASGLKTQGNSPLHF. The CDR3 DNA follows: TGTGCTAGTGGTCTAAAGACTCAGGGAAACTCACCCCTCCACTTT.

V and J are TRBV9 and TRBJ2-3; 10 positions match TRBD2. Germline V gene data show CDR1 as SGDLS and CDR2 as YYNGEE. Trimming at V came to 1 base and at J to 5 bases, leaving 4 bases not matched to a gene. The CDR3 totals 15 residues. In DNA form, the CDR3 reads TGTGCCAGCAGCGTAAGCGGGGGGGAGGAAGATACGCAGTATTTT. This gives the protein CASSVSGGEEDTQYF.

This rearrangement joins TRBV12-5 to TRBJ1-2; maybe TRBD1 (5 bases). The germline V gene encodes CDR1 LGHNT and CDR2 FRNRAP. V was cut by 1 base and J by 12 bases, with 12 bases left in between. The CDR3 is 12 residues long. The CDR3 bases are TGTGCTAGTGGTTTGGGGGACGGGGGGAACACCTTC. It yields the protein CASGLGDGGNTF. The whole variable domain, remainder taken from reference TRBV12-5 and TRBJ1-2, is DARVTQTPRHKVTEMGQEVTMRCQPILGHNTVFWYRQTMMQGLELLAYFRNRAPLDDSGMPKDRFSAEMPDATLATLKIQPSEPRDSAVYFCASGLGDGGNTFGSGTRLTVV.

There are a few counts of this clone. This chain uses TRBV5-6 with TRBJ2-3; 7 bases fit TRBD1. In germline, CDR1 is SGHDT, CDR2 YYEEEE. V was pared by 1 base and J by 4 bases, with 0 bases of the junction left unmatched. The CDR3 consists of 13 residues. In DNA, the CDR3 is TGTGCCAGCAGCTTGAGGGGGCCAGATACGCAGTATTTT. Its protein is CASSLRGPDTQYF.

The genes are TRBV10-3 and TRBJ2-1; 7 bases agree with TRBD1. The V gene end was trimmed by 10 bases and the J gene end by 5 bases; junction bases not matched to a gene: 11. The CDR3 contains 14 residues. Germline V lookup: CDR1 ENHRY, CDR2 SYGVKD. CDR3 DNA: TGTGCCACAACACTGACAGGGAAGGACAATGAGCAGTTCTTC. It encodes CATTLTGKDNEQFF.

The J gene is TRBJ1-1, the V gene TRBV2; D is unresolved. The germline CDR1 and CDR2 sequences are SNHLY and FYNNEI. CDR3 size: 14 residues. Trimming removed 5 bases at V and 3 bases at J, with 13 bases between. CDR3 amino acids: CASSKLTRDTEAFF. The CDR3 DNA follows: TGTGCCAGCAGTAAGCTTACGCGGGACACTGAAGCTTTCTTT.

The chain joins TRBV5-4 to TRBJ2-1; TRBD2 aligns across 11 bases. Losses at the gene ends were 3 bases for V and 10 bases for J; bases not matched to a gene: 12. The CDR3 is 16 residues long. CDR1 is SGHNT, CDR2 YYREEE, per germline (reference sequence). The CDR3 bases are TGTGCCAGCAGCTCTCGTAGCGGGGGGGCGGGAGGAGAGCAGTTCTTC. Its translation is CASSSRSGGAGGEQFF. The entire variable domain, with the rest obtained from reference TRBV5-4 and TRBJ2-1, is as follows: ETGVTQSPTHLIKTRGQQVTLRCSSQSGHNTVSWYQQALGQGPQFIFQYYREEENGRGNFPPRFSGLQFPNYSSELNVNALELDDSALYLCASSSRSGGAGGEQFFGPGTRLTVL.

The V and J genes are TRBV28 and TRBJ2-7, with D tentatively TRBD2 (7 bases). The V and J ends lost 3 bases and 3 bases respectively, with 18 bases between them. The CDR3 is 16 residues long. The germline gives CDR1 MDHEN, CDR2 SYDVKM. The CDR3 protein is CASSFHGGRGIYEQYF. CDR3 coding DNA: TGTGCCAGCAGTTTCCACGGGGGGCGTGGAATCTACGAGCAGTACTTC.